The clone carrying this TCR beta chain was seen a few times. With duration under 3 months, ophthalmopathy was active: Clinical Activity Score at least 3, NOSPECS at least 4. Reasons for excluding patients were uncontrolled infection, other autoimmune disease, pregnancy or lactation. These data come from a study of T cells in Graves' hyperthyroidism and ophthalmopathy. CDR3 length: 15 amino acids. V was pared by 0 bases and J by 5 bases, with 12 bases between. Per the germline V gene, CDR1 is SGHRS and CDR2 is YFSETQ. RNA transcripts gave rise to amplified TCR beta CDR3 regions. TCR CDR3 underwent first-round RT-PCR with the HTBI primer set. Via MiXCR, TCRdb re-called the multiplex PCR reads, giving one row per CDR3 protein. The data show about 530,000 distinct CDR3 sequences, with 17% seen just once and around 17% held by the top ten.

The source material was blood. The rearrangement joins TRBV5-1 to TRBJ1-5, with D unresolved. This TCR was recovered from a woman between 18 and 29 years old with Graves' ophthalmopathy. DNA for the CDR3: TGCGCCAGCAGCTTGGTAGGGAAACCGGATCAGCCCCAGCATTTT. Translating it yields CASSLVGKPDQPQHF.